This T cell receptor (beta chain) was found in a study of regulatory T cells in long-lasting Graves disease. Study-wide points: Having only a small sample size may have limited accuracy.

Time point here: newly diagnosed GD, antithyroid drugs for less than 3 months. Preparation of the TCR library used RNA extracted from PBMCs. Arm-PCR of CDR3 regions and iRepertoire HTBI primers were the basis on which TCR beta libraries were built. TCRdb re-analysed the multiplex PCR reads in MiXCR, keeping a single row per CDR3 protein. The profile covers over 400,000 distinct CDR3 sequences, with about 15% appearing a single time and roughly 18% taken by the ten largest. In its sample, this clonotype was seen many times. The target antigen is unknown. The CDR3 is made up of 15 amino acids. V was shortened by 0 bases and J by 6 bases, with 14 bases between the two germline ends. In germline, CDR1 is SQVTM, CDR2 ANQGSEA. These data were also reused for a study on T cells in Graves' hyperthyroidism and ophthalmopathy. As that report states: The HTBI primer set drove a first-round RT-PCR of the TCR CDR3.

The chain links TRBV29-1 to TRBJ2-2; TRBD2 might be the D (5 bases). The specimen was peripheral blood mononuclear cells (PBMCs), collected at new diagnosis, from a patient treated with antithyroid drugs. The source is a woman aged 45-65 years with Graves disease. The CDR3 coding sequence is TGCAGCGTTGAAGACCCCCTCTGGGAGTCCGGGGAGCTGTTTTTT. Translating it yields CSVEDPLWESGELFF.